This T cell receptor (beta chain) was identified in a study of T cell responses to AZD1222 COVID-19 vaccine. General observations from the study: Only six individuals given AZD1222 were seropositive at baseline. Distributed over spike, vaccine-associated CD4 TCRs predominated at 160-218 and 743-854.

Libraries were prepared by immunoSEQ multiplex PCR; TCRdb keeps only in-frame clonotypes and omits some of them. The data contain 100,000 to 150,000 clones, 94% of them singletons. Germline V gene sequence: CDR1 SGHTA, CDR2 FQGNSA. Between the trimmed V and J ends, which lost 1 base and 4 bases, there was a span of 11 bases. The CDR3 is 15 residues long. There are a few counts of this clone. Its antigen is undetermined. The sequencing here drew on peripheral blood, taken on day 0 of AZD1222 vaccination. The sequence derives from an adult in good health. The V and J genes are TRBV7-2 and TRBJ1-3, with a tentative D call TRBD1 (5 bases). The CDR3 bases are TGTGCCAGCAGCTTAGGGGAGGGGCCCGGAAACACCATATATTTT. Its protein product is CASSLGEGPGNTIYF.